This entry lists 16 T cell receptor beta chains sequenced from one sample in a study of shared clonotypes between healthy human individuals. Repertoires were generated with immunoSEQ multiplex PCR, while TCRdb's copy carries only in-frame clones and drops some. The data show 1.4 million to 1.5 million clones, roughly 97% seen once. Specimen: naive CD4+ T cells sorted from blood. The subset denotes: CD45RA+ positively selected. The receptors come from a man aged 25 to 45 in good health.

The rearrangement links TRBV5-4 to TRBJ1-1; D call uncertain. Trimming shortened V by 4 bases and J by 4 bases, and 8 bases separated the two germline ends. Germline CDR1 reads SGHNT; CDR2 reads YYREEE (reference sequence). The CDR3 consists of 12 residues. This CDR3 reads CASSPRGTEAFF. CDR3 in DNA: TGTGCCAGCAGCCCCCGGGGCACTGAAGCTTTCTTT.

V and J are TRBV5-1 and TRBJ2-3, with 11 bases fitting TRBD2. The trim removed 0 bases at V and 2 bases at J, leaving 5 bases unmatched. CDR3 length: 17 amino acids. Germline values: CDR1 SGHRS, CDR2 YFSETQ. Here the CDR3 DNA reads TGCGCCAGCAGCTTGGCCCTAGCGGGAGGTTTCACAGATACGCAGTATTTT. It encodes CASSLALAGGFTDTQYF.

The chain links TRBV10-3 to TRBJ1-1, with TRBD1 matching over 10 bases. This CDR3 has 16 residues. Germline loops: CDR1 ENHRY, CDR2 SYGVKD. V trimming: 7 bases; J trimming: 1 base; junction bases outside the gene matches: 9. The CDR3 nucleotides are TGTGCCATCAAGGAGACAGGGGGCAGGACGAACACTGAAGCTTTCTTT. Translated, it gives CAIKETGGRTNTEAFF.

The chain has TRBV6-1 and TRBJ2-7; 10 positions match TRBD1. Trimming cost V 7 bases and J 3 bases; bases outside gene matches: 6. The germline V gene has CDR1 MNHNS and CDR2 SASEGT. CDR3 length: 14 amino acids. The CDR3 DNA reads as TGTGCCAGCAACCCCAGGACAGGGGGCTACGAGCAGTACTTC. This codes for CASNPRTGGYEQYF.

This rearrangement joins TRBV9 to TRBJ1-3; D perhaps matches TRBD1 (5 bases). Germline assignment: CDR1 SGDLS and CDR2 YYNGEE. This CDR3 contains 16 residues. V was shortened by 0 bases and J by 2 bases, with 12 bases between the two germline ends. CDR3 DNA sequence: TGTGCCAGCAGCGTAGCTCCGGCGGGGCCTGGAAACACCATATATTTT. It codes for CASSVAPAGPGNTIYF.

This clone has only a few counts. The chain recombines TRBV30 with TRBJ1-1; no definite D call. V shed 3 bases and J shed 3 bases, with 8 bases lying between them. This CDR3 contains 12 residues. Germline V gives CDR1 GTSNPN, CDR2 SVGIG (reference sequence). The CDR3 spells CAWRGRDTEAFF. CDR3 bases: TGTGCCTGGAGGGGTAGGGACACTGAAGCTTTCTTT.

The genes are TRBV27 and TRBJ1-2; 10 bases are a match to TRBD1. The CDR3 is 16 residues long. Germline V gives CDR1 MNHEY, CDR2 SMNVEV (reference sequence). Trimming took 0 bases from V and 6 from J; bases not matched to a gene: 7. The CDR3 DNA follows: TGTGCCAGCAGTTTATCCCCGACAGGGGGCGGGCATGGCTACACCTTC. Its protein product is CASSLSPTGGGHGYTF.

V gene TRBV5-4 combines with J gene TRBJ1-1, with 7 positions matching TRBD1. V dropped 3 bases and J dropped 10; count of bases not matched to a gene: 18. Germline lookup yields CDR1 SGHNT and CDR2 YYREEE (reference sequence). The CDR3 sequence is 16 residues long. The CDR3 bases are TGTGCCAGCAGCTCAGAGGCGGGACAGAAAAACCGAGGAGCTTTCTTT. Its translation: CASSSEAGQKNRGAFF.

This chain uses TRBV2 with TRBJ1-5; D gene unclear. CDR3 length: 14 amino acids. Trimming shortened V by 2 bases and J by 4 bases, and 9 bases separated the two germline ends. Germline CDR1 and CDR2: SNHLY and FYNNEI. The CDR3 nucleotides read TGTGCCAGCAGTGAAAGGCAGGCTAATCAGCCCCAGCATTTT. Translation: CASSERQANQPQHF.

The chain couples TRBV28 to TRBJ2-1, with 7 bases matching TRBD2. From germline, CDR1 is MDHEN and CDR2 SYDVKM. The trim removed 2 bases at V and 6 bases at J, leaving 13 bases unmatched. CDR3 length equals 17 residues. The CDR3 here is CASSLAGALRMGNEQFF. The CDR3 bases are TGTGCCAGCAGTTTAGCGGGAGCCCTAAGAATGGGCAATGAGCAGTTCTTC.

This clone was recorded once. This chain links TRBV6-5 with TRBJ1-4; maybe TRBD1 (6 bases). Trimming stripped 8 bases from V and 3 bases from J, with 16 bases between. The CDR3 contains 15 residues. Looked up from germline, CDR1 is MNHEY and CDR2 is SVGAGI. CDR3 DNA sequence: TGTGCCAGCCGGTCAACAGGGATGGCTAATGAAAAACTGTTTTTT. Protein sequence: CASRSTGMANEKLFF.

CDR3 protein: CASSRILRASNEKLFF. CDR3 bases: TGTGCCAGCAGCCGGATCCTAAGGGCCTCTAATGAAAAACTGTTTTTT. The gene calls are TRBV7-8 and TRBJ1-4; D unresolved. Looked up from germline, CDR1 is SGHVS and CDR2 is FQNEAQ. Trimming shortened V by 5 bases and J by 3 bases, and 16 bases separated the two germline ends. The CDR3 is 16 amino acids.

This clone has only one observation. This chain uses TRBV2 with TRBJ2-2; 8 positions match TRBD2. V dropped 0 bases and J dropped 1; count of bases not matched to a gene: 1. The CDR3 is 16 residues long. Germline CDR1 and CDR2: SNHLY and FYNNEI. Written as DNA, the CDR3 is TGTGCCAGCAGTGAAGCGGGGACTAGGAACACCGGGGAGCTGTTTTTT. Its translation: CASSEAGTRNTGELFF.

The V call is TRBV5-1, the J call TRBJ2-7; weak D call: TRBD1 (5 bases). The CDR3 loop spans 15 amino acids. CDR1 is SGHRS, CDR2 YFSETQ, per germline. The V gene lost 2 bases and the J gene lost 0 bases, with 12 bases spanning the gap. CDR3 DNA sequence: TGCGCCAGCAGCTTTGACAGCGACAGCTCCTACGAGCAGTACTTC. Its translation: CASSFDSDSSYEQYF.

A single count supports this clone. This chain uses TRBV5-4 with TRBJ2-3; no clear D. Trimming removed 1 base from V and 2 bases from J, with 11 bases in between. Germline assignment: CDR1 SGHNT and CDR2 YYREEE (reference sequence). The CDR3 contains 15 residues. CDR3 in amino acids: CASSLPGPNTDTQYF. The CDR3, as DNA: TGTGCCAGCAGCTTGCCGGGCCCCAACACAGATACGCAGTATTTT.

The count of this clone is one. This chain joins TRBV4-1 and TRBJ1-1, with a possible D match to TRBD1 (5 bases). The CDR3 sequence is 15 residues long. Trimming pared 1 base from V and 5 bases from J, leaving 14 bases between. Per the germline V gene, CDR1 is MGHRA and CDR2 is YSYEKL. The DNA of the CDR3 is TGCGCCAGCAGCCAAGGGCAGTTAGAGGGGACTGAAGCTTTCTTT. Encoded protein: CASSQGQLEGTEAFF.